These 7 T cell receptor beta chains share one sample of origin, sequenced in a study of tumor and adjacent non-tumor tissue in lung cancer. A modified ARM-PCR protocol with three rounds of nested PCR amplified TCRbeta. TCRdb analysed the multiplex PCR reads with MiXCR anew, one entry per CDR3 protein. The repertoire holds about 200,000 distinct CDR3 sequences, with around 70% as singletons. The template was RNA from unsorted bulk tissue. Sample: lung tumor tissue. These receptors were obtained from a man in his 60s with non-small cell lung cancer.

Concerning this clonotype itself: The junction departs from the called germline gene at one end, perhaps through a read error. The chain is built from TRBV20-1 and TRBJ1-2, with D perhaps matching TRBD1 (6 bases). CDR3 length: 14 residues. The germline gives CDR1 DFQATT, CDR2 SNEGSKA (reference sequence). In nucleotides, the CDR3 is TGCAGTGTTAGAGGGGACAAAACGGGCTATGGCTACACCTTC. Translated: CSVRGDKTGYGYTF.

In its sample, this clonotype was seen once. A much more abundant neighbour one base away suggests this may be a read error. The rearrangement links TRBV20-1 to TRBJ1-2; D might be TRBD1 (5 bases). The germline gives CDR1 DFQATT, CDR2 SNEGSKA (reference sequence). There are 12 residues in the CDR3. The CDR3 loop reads CSAREGNRGFTF. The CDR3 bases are TGCAGTGCTAGGGAGGGGAATCGTGGCTTCACCTTC.

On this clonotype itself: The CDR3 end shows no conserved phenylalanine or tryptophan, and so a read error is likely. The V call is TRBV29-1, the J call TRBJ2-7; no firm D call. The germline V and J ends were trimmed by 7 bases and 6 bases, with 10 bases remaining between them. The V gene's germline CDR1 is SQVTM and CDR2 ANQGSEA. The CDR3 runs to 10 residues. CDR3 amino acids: CSAQDGEQYL. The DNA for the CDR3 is TGCAGCGCTCAGGATGGCGAGCAGTACTTG.

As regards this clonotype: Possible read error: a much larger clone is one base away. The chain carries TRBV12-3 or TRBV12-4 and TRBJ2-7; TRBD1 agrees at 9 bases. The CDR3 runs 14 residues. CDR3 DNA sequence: TGTGTCAGCAGGCCGACAGGGGGCTCCTACGAGCAGTACTTC. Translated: CVSRPTGGSYEQYF.

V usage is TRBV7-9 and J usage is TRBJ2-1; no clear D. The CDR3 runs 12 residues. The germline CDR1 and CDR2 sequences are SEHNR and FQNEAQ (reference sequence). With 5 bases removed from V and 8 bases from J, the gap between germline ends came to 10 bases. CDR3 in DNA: TGTGCCAGCAGCCAGCCCTGGGATGAGCAGTTCTTC. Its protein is CASSQPWDEQFF.

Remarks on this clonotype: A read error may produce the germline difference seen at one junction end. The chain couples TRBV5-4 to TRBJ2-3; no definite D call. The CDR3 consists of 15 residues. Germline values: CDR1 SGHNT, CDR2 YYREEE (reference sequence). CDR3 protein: CASSLGITSTDTHYF. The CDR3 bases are TGTGCCAGCAGCTTGGGGATAACAAGCACAGATACGCATTATTTT.

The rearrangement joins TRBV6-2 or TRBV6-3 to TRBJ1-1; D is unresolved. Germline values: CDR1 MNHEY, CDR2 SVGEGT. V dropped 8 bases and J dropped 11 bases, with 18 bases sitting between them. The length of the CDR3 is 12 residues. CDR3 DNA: TGTGCCAGCGGTAACCTGGAGAGGTGGGCTTTCTTT. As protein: CASGNLERWAFF.